The clone carrying this T cell receptor beta chain was counted between two and nine times. Antigen: not known. Stated time point: patch test 2, 6 weeks after DPC sensitization. Treatment noted: therapeutic diphenylcyclopropenone sensitization with weekly scalp DPC. The CDR3 totals 14 residues. Deletions cut 4 bases from V and 4 bases from J, with 11 bases between. Germline values: CDR1 KGHDR, CDR2 SFDVKD. These data come from a study of human T cells and chemical hapten exposure. Overall study: The scalp of each patient received a weekly diphenylcyclopropenone dose for the full roughly 23-week study.

TCRdb re-called the RACE reads with MiXCR, one entry per CDR3 protein. Among 70,000 to 90,000 distinct CDR3 sequences listed, less than 11% were seen once. Study-level points and caveats: Sensitizing with DPC caused no change in TCRs above 1 in 1000 frequency.

This rearrangement joins TRBV24-1 to TRBJ2-3; tentatively, D is TRBD1 (6 bases). The sequence derives from a woman in her fifties or sixties with alopecia areata. Some clones in this sample may be carry-over from other donors' samples. The input for sequencing was whole blood, taken in connection with sensitization to the hapten diphenylcyclopropenone (DPC). The CDR3 here is CATSDRGQPDTQYF. CDR3 bases: TGTGCCACCAGTGACCGAGGACAGCCAGATACGCAGTATTTT.